The clone carrying this TCR beta chain came up many times. Its antigen is undetermined. A library of TCRbeta sequences, prepared with unique molecular identifiers, was generated. From the PCR reads, TCRdb called clonotypes with MiXCR, one entry per CDR3 protein. The sample includes almost 500,000 distinct CDR3 sequences, over 9.5% of them seen just once. This CDR3 is built from 14 residues. Germline V CDR1 and CDR2: DFQATT, SNEGSKA (reference sequence). Trimming left V 3 bases short and J 0 bases short, with 9 bases between. These data originate in a study of T-cell reconstitution after alpha-beta-depleted transplantation in children. Study-level findings and limits: Some patients' high day-60 TCRbeta diversity was attributed to recipient cells surviving conditioning. It was reported that alpha-beta T cells came from several hundred expanded graft clones (about two months after transplant). Counts and diversity of T cells one year after transplant came mostly from newly produced T cells.

The chain joins TRBV20-1 to TRBJ2-1; tentatively, D is TRBD2 (5 bases). This sequence originates from a child aged 2-15 years with inherited bone marrow failure, due to receive a stem cell transplant. The source was PBMCs, collected before TCRalphabeta/CD19-depleted stem cell transplant. The CDR3 nucleotides are TGCAGTGCTAGTCGGCTAGCCTCCTACAATGAGCAGTTCTTC. Protein sequence: CSASRLASYNEQFF.